A selection of T cell receptor beta chains follows, all from one sample in a study of Graves' ophthalmopathy and Graves' hyperthyroidism. Via MiXCR, TCRdb re-called the multiplex PCR reads, giving one row per CDR3 protein. The sample consists of over 500,000 distinct CDR3 sequences, about a fifth of them appearing once. Sequenced: peripheral blood. The receptors stem from a woman aged 18 to 35 with stable Graves' hyperthyroidism. Some clones in this sample may be carry-over from other donors' samples. Both conserved end residues are part of each CDR3. The D gene is left open where the match is weak. A row's size may be missing; if present it is once, few, many or a size class.

V	J	D	size	CDR3	DNA
TRBV15	TRBJ2-7	.	many	CATRGGPTYEQYF	TGTGCCACCAGAGGTGGTCCCACCTACGAGCAGTACTTC
TRBV4-1	TRBJ2-5	TRBD2	.	CASSQLSGGWETQYF	TGCGCCAGCAGCCAACTAAGCGGGGGGTGGGAGACCCAGTACTTC
TRBV30	TRBJ2-2	.	many	CAWSEIARNTGELFF	TGTGCCTGGAGTGAGATAGCGAGGAACACCGGGGAGCTGTTTTTT
TRBV12-3/TRBV12-4	TRBJ2-7	.	few	CASTEGRTPHEQYF	TGTGCCAGCACCGAGGGACGGACCCCCCACGAGCAGTACTTC
TRBV6-1	TRBJ1-6	.	once	CASSRRGSSYNSPLHF	TGTGCCAGCAGTCGCAGGGGTAGCTCCTATAATTCACCCCTCCACTTT
TRBV12-3/TRBV12-4	TRBJ1-1	TRBD1	.	CASSPEDRGNTEAFF	TGTGCCAGCAGCCCTGAGGACAGGGGGAACACTGAAGCTTTCTTT
TRBV20-1	TRBJ1-2	.	many	CSAISQGKPYGYTF	TGCAGTGCTATAAGTCAGGGGAAACCCTATGGCTACACCTTC
TRBV12-3/TRBV12-4	TRBJ2-7	.	.	CASSSQGYTYEQYF	TGTGCCAGCAGTTCCCAGGGCTACACCTACGAGCAGTACTTC
TRBV6-5	TRBJ2-5	.	few	CASSYSNQGIGETQYF	TGTGCCAGCAGTTACTCGAATCAGGGAATAGGAGAGACCCAGTACTTC
TRBV30	TRBJ2-7	.	many	CAWSATPYEQYF	TGTGCCTGGAGTGCCACCCCCTACGAGCAGTACTTC
TRBV29-1	TRBJ2-5	TRBD2	.	CSVEDRTSGSLPTQYF	TGCAGCGTTGAAGATAGGACTAGCGGGAGTCTGCCGACCCAGTACTTC
TRBV7-6	TRBJ2-7	TRBD1	many	CASSLGTGIIEQYF	TGTGCCAGCAGCCTAGGGACAGGGATCATCGAGCAGTACTTC
TRBV10-2	TRBJ1-6	TRBD1	many	CASSEPDRDNSPLHF	TGCGCCAGCAGTGAGCCTGACAGGGACAATTCACCCCTCCACTTT
TRBV12-3/TRBV12-4	TRBJ1-2	.	few	CASSLETDVYGYTF	TGTGCCAGCAGTTTGGAAACTGATGTCTATGGCTACACCTTC
TRBV6-2/TRBV6-3	TRBJ2-6	.	.	CASSSTVEVYSGANVLTF	TGTGCCAGCAGCTCTACTGTGGAAGTGTACTCTGGGGCCAACGTCCTGACTTTC
TRBV19	TRBJ2-5	.	few	CASSIRIRAGETQYF	TGTGCCAGTAGTATTCGGATCCGCGCGGGGGAGACCCAGTACTTC
TRBV6-2/TRBV6-3	TRBJ2-7	.	.	CASRRPGRRYEQYF	TGTGCCAGCAGGCGGCCCGGGAGACGGTACGAGCAGTACTTC
TRBV12-3/TRBV12-4	TRBJ2-7	TRBD2	.	CASSLAGLAGGPGRDEQYF	TGTGCCAGCAGTTTAGCGGGACTAGCGGGAGGGCCGGGACGCGACGAGCAGTACTTC
TRBV28	TRBJ2-7	.	many	CASSPRTEHYF	TGTGCCAGCAGTCCCCGGACAGAACACTACTTC
TRBV10-3	TRBJ1-1	.	many	CAISDPLTMVTEAFF	TGTGCCATCAGTGACCCCCTAACCATGGTCACTGAAGCTTTCTTT
TRBV12-5	TRBJ2-7	TRBD1	.	CASGLPFRDSSSYEQYF	TGTGCTAGTGGTTTGCCATTCCGGGACAGTTCTTCCTACGAGCAGTACTTC
TRBV3-1	TRBJ2-5	TRBD2	many	CASSQEKGIDSGSWVTQYF	TGTGCCAGCAGCCAAGAGAAAGGCATCGATAGCGGGAGTTGGGTAACCCAGTACTTC
TRBV28	TRBJ2-7	TRBD1	few	CASSLTQGWEQYF	TGTGCCAGCAGCCTCACACAGGGGTGGGAGCAGTACTTC
TRBV10-3	TRBJ2-3	TRBD2	.	CATETSGGPSTDTQYF	TGTGCCACCGAGACTAGCGGGGGGCCTAGCACAGATACGCAGTATTTT
TRBV12-3/TRBV12-4	TRBJ2-7	.	many	CASGDRLLDEQYF	TGTGCCAGCGGAGACAGGCTTCTAGACGAGCAGTACTTC
TRBV28	TRBJ2-7	.	.	CASSLFDSPYEQYF	TGTGCCAGCAGTTTATTCGACAGCCCCTACGAGCAGTACTTC
TRBV10-3	TRBJ2-2	TRBD2	.	CAISESILAGPGELFF	TGTGCCATCAGTGAGTCGATACTAGCGGGGCCCGGGGAGCTGTTTTTT
TRBV7-2	TRBJ2-6	.	many	CASSVFTGANVLTF	TGTGCCAGCAGCGTCTTTACTGGGGCCAACGTCCTGACTTTC
TRBV6-1	TRBJ1-5	.	few	CASSRVLNQPQHF	TGTGCCAGCAGTCGGGTCCTCAATCAGCCCCAGCATTTT
TRBV19	TRBJ1-1	.	many	CASSLDTLEAFF	TGTGCCAGTAGTCTCGACACCCTTGAAGCTTTCTTT
TRBV20-1	TRBJ2-5	.	many	CSAESRRVGRETQYF	TGCAGTGCCGAGTCGCGTCGGGTAGGAAGGGAGACCCAGTACTTC
TRBV27	TRBJ1-2	.	.	CASSLSHQEKSPYGYTF	TGTGCCAGCAGTTTATCCCATCAGGAGAAGTCCCCATATGGCTACACCTTC
TRBV5-1	TRBJ2-6	.	few	CASSLGVGANVLTF	TGCGCCAGCAGCTTGGGGGTAGGGGCCAACGTCCTGACTTTC
TRBV20-1	TRBJ1-1	.	many	CSARGVRWGTEAFF	TGCAGTGCTAGGGGGGTCAGGTGGGGCACTGAAGCTTTCTTT
TRBV9	TRBJ2-2	.	.	CASRGRGDTGELFF	TGTGCCAGCAGGGGCAGGGGAGACACCGGGGAGCTGTTTTTT
TRBV2	TRBJ1-2	.	many	CASSEVNRVGGYTF	TGTGCCAGCAGTGAAGTTAACAGGGTGGGAGGCTACACCTTC
TRBV3-1	TRBJ1-2	.	few	CASSQGGAAGYTF	TGTGCCAGCAGCCAAGGGGGGGCTGCTGGCTACACCTTC
TRBV7-2	TRBJ1-5	.	many	CASSLQDGSNQPQHF	TGTGCCAGCAGCTTACAGGACGGGAGCAATCAGCCCCAGCATTTT
TRBV20-1	TRBJ2-7	TRBD1	many	CSAYGTAETYEQYF	TGCAGTGCCTACGGGACAGCGGAAACCTACGAGCAGTACTTC
TRBV28	TRBJ1-1	.	.	CASSPLRDMVNTDAFF	TGTGCCAGCAGTCCCCTCAGGGACATGGTGAACACTGATGCTTTCTTT
TRBV20-1	TRBJ2-5	.	many	CSASPGTYQETQYF	TGCAGTGCCTCTCCCGGGACCTACCAAGAGACCCAGTACTTC
TRBV7-3	TRBJ2-6	.	many	CASSLSPSGANVLTF	TGTGCCAGCAGTTTATCCCCTTCTGGGGCCAACGTCCTGACTTTC
TRBV6-1	TRBJ1-5	TRBD1	many	CASTLDRGGGNQPQHF	TGTGCCAGCACCCTCGACAGGGGGGGAGGCAATCAGCCCCAGCATTTT
TRBV28	TRBJ1-6	.	many	CASTPRANSPLHF	TGTGCCAGCACCCCCAGGGCCAATTCACCCCTCCACTTT
TRBV4-1	TRBJ1-1	.	many	CASSQRDQANTEAFF	TGCGCCAGCAGCCAGCGGGACCAGGCAAACACTGAAGCTTTCTTT
TRBV6-2/TRBV6-3	TRBJ1-5	.	many	CASSFHRPSNQPQHF	TGTGCCAGCAGTTTCCACCGACCGAGCAATCAGCCCCAGCATTTT
TRBV13	TRBJ1-1	TRBD1	many	CASSIQGFGTEAFF	TGTGCCAGCAGTATACAGGGGTTCGGCACTGAAGCTTTCTTT
TRBV24-1	TRBJ2-5	TRBD2	.	CATSDRLAGGPGETQYF	TGTGCCACCAGTGACCGACTAGCGGGGGGGCCAGGTGAGACCCAGTACTTC
TRBV6-1	TRBJ2-4	TRBD1	many	CASFDRGPAKNIQYF	TGTGCCAGCTTCGACAGGGGGCCAGCCAAAAACATTCAGTACTTC
TRBV19	TRBJ1-2	.	many	CASTGDYGYTF	TGTGCCAGTACGGGTGACTATGGCTACACCTTC
TRBV6-2/TRBV6-3	TRBJ1-5	TRBD1	many	CASRRTGEHIRWNQPQHF	TGTGCCAGCAGACGGACAGGAGAGCATATTCGGTGGAATCAGCCCCAGCATTTT
TRBV6-5	TRBJ1-2	.	many	CASSYSWGYTF	TGTGCCAGCAGTTACTCGTGGGGCTACACCTTC
TRBV30	TRBJ1-1	.	many	CAWSTYPHTEAFF	TGTGCCTGGAGTACTTATCCTCACACTGAAGCTTTCTTT
TRBV18	TRBJ1-2	.	few	CASSPGTAPNINYGYTF	TGTGCCAGCTCACCAGGGACGGCTCCCAACATTAACTATGGCTACACCTTC
TRBV30	TRBJ1-2	.	many	CAWSAHTGSYGYTF	TGTGCCTGGAGTGCACATACCGGGAGCTATGGCTACACCTTC
TRBV12-3/TRBV12-4	TRBJ2-5	TRBD1	few	CASSWGQAYQETQYF	TGTGCCAGCAGCTGGGGACAGGCTTACCAAGAGACCCAGTACTTC